This TCR beta chain is from a study of T cell responses to AZD1222 COVID-19 vaccine. Study results and caveats: Recipients of two AZD1222 doses showed rising Spike-specific TCR breadth and depth. Clonal diversity was possibly underestimated, and white British individuals and females predominated among donors. Baseline antibody screening turned up just a handful of seropositive AZD1222 recipients. Repertoire collection took place solely once the T cell response had peaked.

Libraries were prepared by immunoSEQ multiplex PCR; TCRdb keeps only in-frame clonotypes and omits some of them. This table holds about 150,000 clones, 75% to 95% found once. Germline CDR1 reads SGHDN; CDR2 reads FVKESK. Trimming cost V 4 bases and J 2 bases; bases outside gene matches: 5. The CDR3 sequence is 14 residues long. As regards this clone: Its antigen is currently unknown.

This sequence was found in an adult who received the AZD1222 COVID-19 vaccine. The sequenced sample was peripheral blood, obtained 28 days after the second AZD1222 dose. The chain couples TRBV14 to TRBJ2-7; TRBD1 matches 7 bases. This chain's CDR3 is CASSRDRAPYEQYF. The DNA for the CDR3 is TGTGCCAGCAGCCGAGACAGGGCGCCCTACGAGCAGTACTTC.